The 17 T cell receptor beta chains in this list originate from one sample, sequenced in a study of T cells in Graves' hyperthyroidism and ophthalmopathy. What was amplified from RNA transcripts were TCR beta CDR3 regions. HTBI primers were employed in a first-round RT-PCR of the TCR CDR3. TCRdb analysed the multiplex PCR reads with MiXCR anew, one entry per CDR3 protein. The table records about 560,000 distinct CDR3 sequences, approximately 15% of them present only once. Sequenced: blood. Source of these receptors: a woman aged 18-29 years with Graves' hyperthyroidism.

This clonotype showed up many times. The chain has TRBV7-9 and TRBJ1-1; D gene uncertain. CDR1 and CDR2 from the germline V gene are SEHNR and FQNEAQ (reference sequence). This CDR3 has 15 amino acids. Trimming took 7 bases from V and 0 from J, leaving 15 bases between them. The chain's CDR3 is CASTPRGGMNTEAFF. The CDR3, as DNA: TGTGCCAGCACCCCCCGCGGCGGTATGAACACTGAAGCTTTCTTT.

This sequence joins TRBV4-1 and TRBJ2-7; TRBD2 matches at 9 bases. V shed 8 bases and J 0 bases; nucleotides not matched to a gene: 2. Germline V lookup: CDR1 MGHRA, CDR2 YSYEKL. The CDR3 has 13 residues. In DNA form, the CDR3 reads TGCGCCAGCGCGGGGGGGAGCTCCTACGAGCAGTACTTC. It translates to CASAGGSSYEQYF.

In DNA form, the CDR3 reads TGTGCCAGCAGTCACGACAGCAACTCTGGAAACACCATATATTTT. It codes for CASSHDSNSGNTIYF. The rearrangement uses TRBV27 and TRBJ1-3, with a weak D call TRBD1 (5 bases). The V gene's germline CDR1 is MNHEY and CDR2 SMNVEV (reference sequence). V lost 5 bases to trimming and J lost 0 bases, with 11 bases between them. The CDR3 is 15 amino acids.

The V gene is TRBV27, the J gene TRBJ2-7, with 7 nucleotides matching TRBD2. This CDR3 contains 15 residues. Per germline, CDR1 MNHEY and CDR2 SMNVEV (reference sequence). The junction had 15 bases not matched to a gene; V was cut back by 6 bases and J by 7 bases. The CDR3 bases are TGTGCCAGCAGCCGGGAGGTCGGGGCGGAGGAGGAGCAGTACTTC. As protein: CASSREVGAEEEQYF.

This clonotype was seen many times. The V gene is TRBV6-1, the J gene TRBJ2-1, with 7 bases aligning to TRBD1. The J segment lost 7 bases and the V segment lost 2 bases, leaving 14 bases of the junction unmatched. CDR3 length: 17 residues. Per germline, CDR1 MNHNS and CDR2 SASEGT. The DNA of the CDR3 is TGTGCCAGCAGTGAACGTCGGGACAGCCTTCGAGGGAATGAGCAGTTCTTC. Translation: CASSERRDSLRGNEQFF.

This clonotype was seen ten or more times. The chain uses TRBV6-5 and TRBJ1-4; TRBD1 might be the D (5 bases). Trimming removed 0 bases from V and 5 bases from J, with 10 bases in between. The CDR3 loop spans 15 amino acids. The germline CDR1 and CDR2 sequences are MNHEY and SVGAGI. CDR3 residues: CASSYSRRGNEKLFF. In DNA, the CDR3 is TGTGCCAGCAGTTACTCGAGAAGGGGAAATGAAAAACTGTTTTTT.

A few counts support this clonotype. The gene calls are TRBV10-1 and TRBJ2-7, with 10 bases fitting TRBD2. Germline loops: CDR1 WNHNN, CDR2 SYGVQD (reference sequence). J lost 2 bases, V lost 3 bases, and 4 bases had no gene match. CDR3 length: 15 residues. The CDR3 DNA is TGCGCCAGCAGTGATAGACTAGCGGGCACCTACGAGCAGTACTTC. Protein: CASSDRLAGTYEQYF.

This clonotype was observed many times. The chain links TRBV24-1 to TRBJ2-5; D not certain. Germline CDR1 KGHDR, CDR2 SFDVKD. Between the trimmed V and J ends, which lost 1 base and 3 bases, there was a span of 5 bases. This CDR3 has 13 residues. The CDR3 spells CATSDFGEETQYF. The CDR3, as DNA: TGTGCCACCAGTGATTTTGGGGAAGAGACCCAGTACTTC.

The chain recombines TRBV29-1 with TRBJ2-3; 13 bases map to TRBD2. The length of the CDR3 is 13 residues. V trimming: 7 bases; J trimming: 9 bases; junction bases outside the gene matches: 7. CDR1 SQVTM and CDR2 ANQGSEA come from the germline V gene. This CDR3 reads CSGQLAGGFTQYF. The CDR3 bases are TGCAGCGGCCAACTAGCGGGAGGGTTCACGCAGTATTTT.

The sample holds a few counts of this clonotype. The rearrangement uses TRBV5-1 and TRBJ1-1; D call uncertain. CDR1 SGHRS and CDR2 YFSETQ come from the germline V gene. The CDR3 contains 13 residues. V was clipped by 4 bases and J by 2 bases, with 9 bases between them. The CDR3 DNA sequence: TGCGCCAGCAGCGGGTCCTTTAACACTGAAGCTTTCTTT. Translating gives CASSGSFNTEAFF.

The genes are TRBV4-3 and TRBJ2-1; TRBD2 might be the D (5 bases). Germline CDR1 and CDR2: LGHNA and YSLEER. V gave up 4 bases and J gave up 4 bases, with 11 bases separating them. The CDR3 consists of 14 residues. CDR3 coding DNA: TGCGCCAGCAGCCCTCTGGACTCGTACAATGAGCAGTTCTTC. This translates into CASSPLDSYNEQFF.

This clonotype appeared many times. The chain joins TRBV9 to TRBJ1-1, with 7 positions matching TRBD1. J was trimmed by 2 bases and V by 0 bases; bases with no gene match: 4. There are 15 residues in the CDR3. Germline V gene data show CDR1 as SGDLS and CDR2 as YYNGEE. CDR3 sequence reads: CASSVGDRYNTEAFF. In nucleotides, the CDR3 is TGTGCCAGCAGCGTAGGGGACAGATACAACACTGAAGCTTTCTTT.

This chain links TRBV19 with TRBJ2-5; D possibly uses TRBD1 or TRBD2 (5 bases each). This CDR3 contains 14 residues. Germline CDR1 and CDR2: LNHDA and SQIVND (reference sequence). The ends were cut back, 2 bases at V and 4 bases at J, with 11 bases in the middle. CDR3: CASSIQGRAETQYF. In DNA form, the CDR3 reads TGTGCCAGTAGTATACAGGGACGGGCAGAGACCCAGTACTTC.

The chain combines TRBV18 with TRBJ2-3, with a possible D match to TRBD1 (6 bases). This CDR3 is 14 amino acids long. Looked up from germline, CDR1 is KGHSH and CDR2 is LQKENI. Between the trimmed V and J ends, which lost 4 bases and 5 bases, there was a span of 13 bases. CDR3 nucleotide sequence: TGTGCCAGCTCACTCAGGCAGGGGCAAGATACGCAGTATTTT. It yields the protein CASSLRQGQDTQYF.

Many counts were recorded for this clonotype. The genes are TRBV7-8 and TRBJ2-3; 8 bases are shared with TRBD1. The length of the CDR3 is 15 residues. Germline V gene lookup returns CDR1 SGHVS and CDR2 FQNEAQ. J was trimmed by 2 bases and V by 5 bases; bases with no gene match: 6. The chain's CDR3 is CASSGDRPFTDTQYF. The CDR3 region has the DNA TGTGCCAGCAGCGGGGACAGGCCCTTCACAGATACGCAGTATTTT.

At least ten counts were recorded for this clonotype. The chain combines TRBV7-8 with TRBJ2-2; maybe TRBD1 (5 bases). Trimming pared 5 bases from V and 7 bases from J, leaving 17 bases between. Germline V gene lookup returns CDR1 SGHVS and CDR2 FQNEAQ. This CDR3 is 15 amino acids long. Here the CDR3 reads CASSPPVGAGGELFF. For the CDR3, the DNA is TGTGCCAGCAGCCCGCCGGTTGGGGCAGGCGGGGAGCTGTTTTTT.

The J gene is TRBJ1-1, the V gene TRBV18; weak D call: TRBD1 (6 bases). Trimming pared 6 bases from V and 1 base from J, leaving 18 bases between. This CDR3 spans 16 amino acids. Germline CDR1 reads KGHSH; CDR2 reads LQKENI. The CDR3 sequence is CASSSFPGAGNTEAFF. DNA for the CDR3: TGTGCCAGCTCGTCTTTCCCGGGGGCCGGGAACACTGAAGCTTTCTTT.